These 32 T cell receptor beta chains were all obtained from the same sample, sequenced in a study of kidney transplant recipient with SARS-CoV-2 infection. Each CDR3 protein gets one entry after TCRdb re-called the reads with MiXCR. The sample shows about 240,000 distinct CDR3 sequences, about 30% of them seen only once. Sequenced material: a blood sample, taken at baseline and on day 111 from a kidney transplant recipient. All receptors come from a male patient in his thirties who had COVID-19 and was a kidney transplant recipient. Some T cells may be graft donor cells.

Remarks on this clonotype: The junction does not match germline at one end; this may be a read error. The CDR3 loop is CASSLRPPGTGTSGYNEQLF. CDR3 nucleotides: TGTGCCAGCAGCTTACGCCCACCGGGTACGGGGACTAGCGGATACAATGAGCAGCTCTTC. This sequence joins TRBV5-5 and TRBJ2-1; TRBD2 aligns across 11 bases. The CDR3 extends over 20 amino acids. Germline V gives CDR1 SGHKS, CDR2 YYEKEE (reference sequence).

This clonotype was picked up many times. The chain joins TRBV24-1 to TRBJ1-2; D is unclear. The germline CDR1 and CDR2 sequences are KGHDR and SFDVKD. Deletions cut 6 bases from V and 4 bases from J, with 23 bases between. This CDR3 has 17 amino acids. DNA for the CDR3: TGTGCCACCAGTTGCCGATCTAGTACCAGAAAGACCTATGGCTACACCTTC. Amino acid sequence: CATSCRSSTRKTYGYTF.

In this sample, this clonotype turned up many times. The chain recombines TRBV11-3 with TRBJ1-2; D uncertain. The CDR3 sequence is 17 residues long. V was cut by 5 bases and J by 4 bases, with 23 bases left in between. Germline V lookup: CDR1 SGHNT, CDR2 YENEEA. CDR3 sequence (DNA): TGTGCCAGCAGCCACGATATCGATCTCGGAAAGACCTATGGCTACACCTTC. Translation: CASSHDIDLGKTYGYTF.

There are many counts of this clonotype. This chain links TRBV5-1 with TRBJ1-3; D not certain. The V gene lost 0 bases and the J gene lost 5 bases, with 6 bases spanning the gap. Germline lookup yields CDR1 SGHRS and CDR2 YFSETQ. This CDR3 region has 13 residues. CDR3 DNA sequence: TGCGCCAGCAGCTTGGGGCAGAGAAACACCATATATTTT. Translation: CASSLGQRNTIYF.

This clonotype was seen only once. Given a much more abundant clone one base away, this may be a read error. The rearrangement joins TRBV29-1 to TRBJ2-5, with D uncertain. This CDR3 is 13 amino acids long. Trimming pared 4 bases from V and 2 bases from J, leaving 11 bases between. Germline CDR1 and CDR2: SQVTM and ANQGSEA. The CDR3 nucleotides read TGCAGCGTTGCAGGTGAAACTCAAGAGACCCAGTACTTC. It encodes CSVAGETQETQYF. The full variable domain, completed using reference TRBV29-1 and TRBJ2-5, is SAVISQKPSRDICQRGTSLTIQCQVDSQVTMMFWYRQQPGQSLTLIATANQGSEATYESGFVIDKFPISRPNLTFSTLTVSNMSPEDSSIYLCSVAGETQETQYFGPGTRLLVL.

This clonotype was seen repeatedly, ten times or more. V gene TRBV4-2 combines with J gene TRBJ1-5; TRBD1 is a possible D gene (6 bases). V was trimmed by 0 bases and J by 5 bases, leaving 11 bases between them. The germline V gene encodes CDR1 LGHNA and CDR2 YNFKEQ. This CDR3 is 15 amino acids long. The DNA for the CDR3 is TGTGCCAGCAGCCAAGAGACAGGAGGTTATCAGCCCCAGCATTTT. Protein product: CASSQETGGYQPQHF.

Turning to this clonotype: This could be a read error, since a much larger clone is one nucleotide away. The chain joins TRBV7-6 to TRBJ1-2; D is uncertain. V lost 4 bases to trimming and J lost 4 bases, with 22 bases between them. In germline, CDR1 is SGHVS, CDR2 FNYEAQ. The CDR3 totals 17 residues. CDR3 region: CASSSQIEYRKTYGYTF. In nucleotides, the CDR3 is TGTGCCAGCAGCTCACAGATTGAATATCGAAAGACCTATGGCTACACCTTC.

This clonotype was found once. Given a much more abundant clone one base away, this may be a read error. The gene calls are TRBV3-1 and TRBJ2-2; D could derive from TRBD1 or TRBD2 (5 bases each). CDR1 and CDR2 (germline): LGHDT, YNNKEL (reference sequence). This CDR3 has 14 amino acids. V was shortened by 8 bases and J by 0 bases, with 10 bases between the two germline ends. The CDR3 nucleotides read TGTGCCAGCCGGGACCACGCGAACACCGGGGAGCTGTTTTTT. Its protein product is CASRDHANTGELFF.

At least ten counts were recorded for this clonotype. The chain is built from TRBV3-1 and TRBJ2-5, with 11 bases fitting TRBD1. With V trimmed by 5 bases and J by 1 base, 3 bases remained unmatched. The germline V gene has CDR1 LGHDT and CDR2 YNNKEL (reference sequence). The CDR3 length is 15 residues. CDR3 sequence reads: CASSFGTGGQETQYF. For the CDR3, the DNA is TGTGCCAGCAGCTTCGGGACAGGGGGCCAAGAGACCCAGTACTTC.

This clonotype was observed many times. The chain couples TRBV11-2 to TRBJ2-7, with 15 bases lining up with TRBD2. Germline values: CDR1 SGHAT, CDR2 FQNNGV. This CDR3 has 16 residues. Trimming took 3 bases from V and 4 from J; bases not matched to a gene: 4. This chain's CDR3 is CASSFEGTSGRYEQYF. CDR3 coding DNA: TGTGCCAGCAGCTTCGAGGGGACTAGCGGGAGGTACGAGCAGTACTTC.

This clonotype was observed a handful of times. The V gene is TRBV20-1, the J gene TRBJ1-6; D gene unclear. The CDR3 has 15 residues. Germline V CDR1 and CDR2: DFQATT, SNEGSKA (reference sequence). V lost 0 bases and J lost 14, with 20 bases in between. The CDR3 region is CSARDLVPSAGSLHF. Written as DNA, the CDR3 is TGCAGTGCTAGAGATCTGGTGCCGTCAGCGGGGTCCCTCCACTTT.

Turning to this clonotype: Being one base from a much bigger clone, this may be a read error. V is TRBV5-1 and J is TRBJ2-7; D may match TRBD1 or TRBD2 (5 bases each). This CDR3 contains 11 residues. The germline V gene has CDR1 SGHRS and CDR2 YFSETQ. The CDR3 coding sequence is TGCACCAGCAGTCCGCCGGGACCGCGCTACTTC. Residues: CTSSPPGPRYF.

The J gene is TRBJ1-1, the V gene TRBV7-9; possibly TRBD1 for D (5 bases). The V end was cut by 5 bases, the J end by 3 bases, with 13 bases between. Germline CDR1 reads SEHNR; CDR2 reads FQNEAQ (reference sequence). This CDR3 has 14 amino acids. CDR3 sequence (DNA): TGTGCCAGCAGCCGCGGGACCATGGACACTGAAGCTTTCTTT. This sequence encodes CASSRGTMDTEAFF.

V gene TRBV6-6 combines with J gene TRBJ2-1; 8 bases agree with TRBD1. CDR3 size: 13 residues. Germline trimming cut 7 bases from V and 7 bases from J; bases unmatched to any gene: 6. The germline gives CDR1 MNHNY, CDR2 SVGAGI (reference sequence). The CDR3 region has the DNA TGTGCCAGCACCATGGACAGGGCAAATGAGCAGTTCTTC. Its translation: CASTMDRANEQFF.

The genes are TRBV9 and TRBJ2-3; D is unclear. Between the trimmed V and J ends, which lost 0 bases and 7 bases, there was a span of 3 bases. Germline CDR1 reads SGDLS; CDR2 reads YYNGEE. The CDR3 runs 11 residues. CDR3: CASSVDYTQYF. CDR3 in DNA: TGTGCCAGCAGCGTAGATTATACGCAGTATTTT. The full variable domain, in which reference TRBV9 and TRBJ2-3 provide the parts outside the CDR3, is DSGVTQTPKHLITATGQRVTLRCSPRSGDLSVYWYQQSLDQGLQFLIQYYNGEERAKGNILERFSAQQFPDLHSELNLSSLELGDSALYFCASSVDYTQYFGPGTRLTVL.

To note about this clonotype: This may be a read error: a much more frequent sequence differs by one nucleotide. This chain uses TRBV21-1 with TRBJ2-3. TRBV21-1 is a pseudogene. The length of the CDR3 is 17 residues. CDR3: CASSLRIATVMRDTQYF. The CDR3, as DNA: TGTGCCAGCAGTCTTCGTATAGCTACAGTCATGCGAGATACGCAGTATTTT.

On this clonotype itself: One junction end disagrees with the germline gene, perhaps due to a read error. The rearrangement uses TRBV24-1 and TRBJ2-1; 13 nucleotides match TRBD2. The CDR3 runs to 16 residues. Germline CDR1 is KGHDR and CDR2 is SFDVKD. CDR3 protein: CATGDWTSGGYNEQFF. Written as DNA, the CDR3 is TGTGCCACCGGTGATTGGACTAGCGGGGGTTACAATGAGCAGTTCTTC.

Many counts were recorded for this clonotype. The CDR3 nucleotides are TGTGCCAGCCCCATAATTGTCTCGCGAAAGACCTATGGCTACACCTTC. Translating gives CASPIIVSRKTYGYTF. V is TRBV5-5 and J is TRBJ1-2, with unresolved D. Germline-derived CDR1 and CDR2 are SGHKS and YYEKEE (reference sequence). Between the trimmed V and J ends, which lost 7 bases and 4 bases, there was a span of 23 bases. The CDR3 is made up of 16 amino acids.

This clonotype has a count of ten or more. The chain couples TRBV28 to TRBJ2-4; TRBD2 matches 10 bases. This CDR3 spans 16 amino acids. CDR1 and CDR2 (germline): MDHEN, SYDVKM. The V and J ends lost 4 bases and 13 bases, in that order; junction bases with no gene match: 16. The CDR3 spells CASSSGGSGRQGEQYF. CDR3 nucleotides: TGTGCCAGCAGTTCCGGGGGTAGCGGGAGGCAGGGGGAGCAGTACTTC.

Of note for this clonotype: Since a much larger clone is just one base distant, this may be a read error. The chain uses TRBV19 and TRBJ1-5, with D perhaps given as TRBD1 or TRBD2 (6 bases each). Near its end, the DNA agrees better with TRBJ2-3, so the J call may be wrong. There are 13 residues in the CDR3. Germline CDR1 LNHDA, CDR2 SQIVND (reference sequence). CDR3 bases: TGTGCCAGTACCGATGGGGGGCGTCAGCCCCAGTATTTT. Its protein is CASTDGGRQPQYF.

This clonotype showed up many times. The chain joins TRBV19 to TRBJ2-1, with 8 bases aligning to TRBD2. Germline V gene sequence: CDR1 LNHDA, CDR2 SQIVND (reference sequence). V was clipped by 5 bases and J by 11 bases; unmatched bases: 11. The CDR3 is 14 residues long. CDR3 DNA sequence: TGTGCCAGTAGTTTGGTAGCGGGATCTCGCAAGCAGTTCTTC. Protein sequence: CASSLVAGSRKQFF.

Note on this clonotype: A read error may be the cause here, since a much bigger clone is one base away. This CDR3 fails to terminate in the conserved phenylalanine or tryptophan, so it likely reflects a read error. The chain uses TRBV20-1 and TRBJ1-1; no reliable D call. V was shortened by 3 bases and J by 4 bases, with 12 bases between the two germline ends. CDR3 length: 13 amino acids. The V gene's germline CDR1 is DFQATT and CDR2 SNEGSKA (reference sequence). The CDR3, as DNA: TGCAGTGCTAGTATAGGGATGAGCACTGAAGCTTTCTCT. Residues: CSASIGMSTEAFS.

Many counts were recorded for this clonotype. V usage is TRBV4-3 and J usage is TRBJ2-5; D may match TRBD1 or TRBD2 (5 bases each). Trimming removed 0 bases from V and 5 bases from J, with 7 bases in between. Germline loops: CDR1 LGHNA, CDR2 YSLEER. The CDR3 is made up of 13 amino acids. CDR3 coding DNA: TGCGCCAGCAGCCAAGATGGGACGGAGACCCAGTACTTC. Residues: CASSQDGTETQYF.

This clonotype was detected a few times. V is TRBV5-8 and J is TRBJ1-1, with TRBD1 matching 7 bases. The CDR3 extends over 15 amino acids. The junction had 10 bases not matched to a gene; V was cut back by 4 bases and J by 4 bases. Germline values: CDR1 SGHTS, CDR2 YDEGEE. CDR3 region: CASSRFQGGITEAFF. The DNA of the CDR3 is TGTGCCAGCAGCCGATTCCAGGGGGGGATCACTGAAGCTTTCTTT.

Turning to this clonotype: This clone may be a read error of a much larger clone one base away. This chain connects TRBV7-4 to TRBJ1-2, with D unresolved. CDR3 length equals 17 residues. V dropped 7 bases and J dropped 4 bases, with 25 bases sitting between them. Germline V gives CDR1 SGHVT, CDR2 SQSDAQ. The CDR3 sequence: CASNATGSARKTYGYTF. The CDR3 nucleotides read TGTGCCAGCAACGCAACGGGTTCAGCTCGAAAGACCTATGGCTACACCTTC.

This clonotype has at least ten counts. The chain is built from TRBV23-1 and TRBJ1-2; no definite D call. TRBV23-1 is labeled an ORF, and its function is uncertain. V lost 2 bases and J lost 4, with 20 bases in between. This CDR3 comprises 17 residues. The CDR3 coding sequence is TGCGCCAGCAGTCAAGACCCGCTACGCAGAAAGACCTATGGCTACACCTTC. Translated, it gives CASSQDPLRRKTYGYTF.

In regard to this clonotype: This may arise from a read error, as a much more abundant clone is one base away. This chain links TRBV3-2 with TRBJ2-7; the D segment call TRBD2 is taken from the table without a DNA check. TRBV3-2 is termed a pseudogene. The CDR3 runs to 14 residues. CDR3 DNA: TGTGCCAGCAGCCAAGCTAGCGGGAGCCACAAGCAGTACTTC. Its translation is CASSQASGSHKQYF.

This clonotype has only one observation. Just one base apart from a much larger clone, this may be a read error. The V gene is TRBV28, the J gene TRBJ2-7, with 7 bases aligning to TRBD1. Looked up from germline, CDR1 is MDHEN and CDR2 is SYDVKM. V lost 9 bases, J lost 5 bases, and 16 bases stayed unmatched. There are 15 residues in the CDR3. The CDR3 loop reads CARGKLPDRDNEQYF. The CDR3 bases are TGTGCCAGGGGAAAACTCCCTGACAGGGACAACGAGCAGTACTTC. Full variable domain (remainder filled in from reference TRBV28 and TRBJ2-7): DVKVTQSSRYLVKRTGEKVFLECVQDMDHENMFWYRQDPGLGLRLIYFSYDVKMKEKGDIPEGYSVSREKKERFSLILESASTNQTSMYLCARGKLPDRDNEQYFGPGTRLTVT.

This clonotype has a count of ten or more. CDR3 bases: TGTGCCAGCAGCAAAACAGCGAACACCGGGGAGCTGTTTTTT. Amino acid sequence: CASSKTANTGELFF. This chain uses TRBV3-1 with TRBJ2-2; D unclear. Trimming stripped 5 bases from V and 0 bases from J, with 7 bases between. From germline, CDR1 is LGHDT and CDR2 YNNKEL (reference sequence). The CDR3 consists of 14 residues.

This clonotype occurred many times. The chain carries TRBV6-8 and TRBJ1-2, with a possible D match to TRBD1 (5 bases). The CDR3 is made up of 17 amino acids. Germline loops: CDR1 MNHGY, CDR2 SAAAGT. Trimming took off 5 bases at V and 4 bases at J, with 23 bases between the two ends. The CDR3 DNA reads TGTGCCAGCAGTAAGGACAAACGCTCTAGAAAGACCTATGGCTACACCTTC. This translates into CASSKDKRSRKTYGYTF.

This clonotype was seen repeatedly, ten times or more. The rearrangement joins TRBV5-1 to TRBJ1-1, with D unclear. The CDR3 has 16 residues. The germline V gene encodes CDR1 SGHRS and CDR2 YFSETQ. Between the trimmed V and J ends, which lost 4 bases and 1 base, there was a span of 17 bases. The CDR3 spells CASSPRTGSTNTEAFF. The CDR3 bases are TGCGCCAGCAGCCCCCGCACGGGGTCCACGAACACTGAAGCTTTCTTT. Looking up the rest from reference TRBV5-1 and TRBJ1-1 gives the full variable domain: KAGVTQTPRYLIKTRGQQVTLSCSPISGHRSVSWYQQTPGQGLQFLFEYFSETQRNKGNFPGRFSGRQFSNSRSEMNVSTLELGDSALYLCASSPRTGSTNTEAFFGQGTRLTVV.

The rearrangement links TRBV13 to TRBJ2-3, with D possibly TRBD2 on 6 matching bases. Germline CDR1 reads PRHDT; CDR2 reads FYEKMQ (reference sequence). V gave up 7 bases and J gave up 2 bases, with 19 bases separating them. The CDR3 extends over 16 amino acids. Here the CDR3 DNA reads TGTGCCAGCACCCCAATACTAGCCGAATCCACAGATACGCAGTATTTT. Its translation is CASTPILAESTDTQYF.